Below, 7 T cell receptor beta chains from the same sample are listed, as sequenced in a study of T cell responses to AZD1222 COVID-19 vaccine. The protocol was immunoSEQ multiplex PCR, while the TCRdb copy is restricted to in-frame clones and leaves out a portion. The sample includes about 93,000 clones, roughly nine tenths of them seen just once. Source: peripheral blood, taken 28 days after the second AZD1222 dose. These receptors were collected from an adult who received the AZD1222 COVID-19 vaccine.

This clone is a singleton in its sample. The chain employs TRBV28 and TRBJ1-2; D gene uncertain. The V end was cut by 8 bases, the J end by 7 bases, with 23 bases between. The CDR3 has 15 residues. Germline CDR1 and CDR2: MDHEN and SYDVKM. The CDR3 nucleotides are TGTGCCAGCCGCCTATTGTTTTCAGGTAGTAGTGGCTACACCTTC. Translated, it gives CASRLLFSGSSGYTF.

V and J are TRBV30 and TRBJ2-7; no firm D call. The germline V gene has CDR1 GTSNPN and CDR2 SVGIG (reference sequence). CDR3 length equals 13 residues. The V gene lost 0 bases and the J gene lost 1 base, with 7 bases spanning the gap. The CDR3 bases are TGTGCCTGGAGTGTTGTCATGTCCTACGAGCAGTACTTC. Encoded protein: CAWSVVMSYEQYF. Full variable domain (outside the CDR3, taken from reference TRBV30 and TRBJ2-7): SQTIHQWPATLVQPVGSPLSLECTVEGTSNPNLYWYRQAAGRGLQLLFYSVGIGQISSEVPQNLSASRPQDRQFILSSKKLLLSDSGFYLCAWSVVMSYEQYFGPGTRLTVT.

In its sample, this clone was seen once. The rearrangement joins TRBV21-1 to TRBJ2-7; no check of the table's D call, TRBD2, against the DNA was made. TRBV21-1 is described as a pseudogene. This CDR3 is 15 amino acids long. CDR3 amino acids: CASSKETSGSYEQYF. The CDR3 coding sequence is TGTGCCAGCAGCAAGGAGACTAGCGGATCCTACGAGCAGTACTTC.

The J gene is TRBJ1-1, the V gene TRBV7-8, with TRBD1 identical over 7 bases. The CDR3 has 16 amino acids. The ends lost 5 bases at V and 2 bases at J; junction bases unmatched: 11. The germline V gene encodes CDR1 SGHVS and CDR2 FQNEAQ. The DNA for the CDR3 is TGTGCCAGCAGCCCGTCCCGACAGGGACTAAACACTGAAGCTTTCTTT. Protein sequence: CASSPSRQGLNTEAFF. Using reference TRBV7-8 and TRBJ1-1 for the parts outside the CDR3, the full variable domain is GAGVSQSPRYKVAKRGQDVALRCDPISGHVSLFWYQQALGQGPEFLTYFQNEAQLDKSGLPSDRFFAERPEGSVSTLKIQRTQQEDSAVYLCASSPSRQGLNTEAFFGQGTRLTVV.

The V and J genes are TRBV7-2 and TRBJ1-3; D gene uncertain. This CDR3 region has 12 residues. V was pared by 2 bases and J by 4 bases, with 3 bases between. Germline loops: CDR1 SGHTA, CDR2 FQGNSA. For the CDR3, the DNA is TGTGCCAGCAGCTTACGCGGAAACACCATATATTTT. This gives the protein CASSLRGNTIYF.

The chain has TRBV9 and TRBJ2-2; TRBD2 agrees at 10 bases. The germline V gene encodes CDR1 SGDLS and CDR2 YYNGEE. The CDR3 totals 20 residues. V trimming: 4 bases; J trimming: 4 bases; junction bases outside the gene matches: 19. The DNA of the CDR3 is TGTGCCAGCAGCCCAGGGCGAGCAGACGCAGGACTAGCGGTCACCGGGGAGCTGTTTTTT. Translating gives CASSPGRADAGLAVTGELFF.

V gene TRBV19 combines with J gene TRBJ1-5; the match to TRBD1 covers 8 bases. The J segment lost 4 bases and the V segment lost 4 bases, leaving 3 bases of the junction unmatched. From germline, CDR1 is LNHDA and CDR2 SQIVND (reference sequence). The CDR3 has 14 amino acids. The CDR3 is CASSTQGGNQPQHF. The CDR3 nucleotides are TGTGCCAGTAGTACACAGGGGGGGAATCAGCCCCAGCATTTT. Complete variable domain (other parts from reference TRBV19 and TRBJ1-5): DGGITQSPKYLFRKEGQNVTLSCEQNLNHDAMYWYRQDPGQGLRLIYYSQIVNDFQKGDIAEGYSVSREKKESFPLTVTSAQKNPTAFYLCASSTQGGNQPQHFGDGTRLSIL.